This T cell receptor (beta chain) was retrieved from a study of blood T cell repertoires in COVID-19. Only in-frame clones appear in the TCRdb table, and some are missing; sequencing was by immunoSEQ multiplex PCR. This table has a few hundred thousand clones, about nine tenths appearing once. The study recruited people aged 18 to 89 years across about 25 US areas. Source material: PBMCs or T cells enriched from blood (not recorded which). The source of this sequence is a woman in her thirties who had been exposed to COVID-19.

CDR3 coding DNA: TGTGCCAGCAGCTTCATAGCGGGAGGTGGGGCAGATACGCAGTATTTT. Its translation is CASSFIAGGGADTQYF. This chain connects TRBV3-1 (or the pseudogene TRBV3-2) to TRBJ2-3; 10 nucleotides match TRBD2. CDR1 and CDR2 (germline): LGHDT, YNNKEL (reference sequence). V lost 5 bases to trimming and J lost 4 bases; unmatched junction nucleotides: 9. This CDR3 has 16 amino acids.